The rows below give T cell receptor beta chains drawn from one sample of a study of OX40 agonist ivuxolimab in advanced cancers. Produced via immunoSEQ multiplex PCR; TCRdb's table is partial and in-frame only. The sample carries around 68,000 clones, about nine tenths recorded once. The sample here was CD4+ or CD8+ T cells sorted from blood, taken in a trial of the OX40 agonist ivuxolimab. Receptors were obtained from an adult with an advanced solid tumor such as melanoma, head and neck, liver or kidney cancer. CDR3s include the opening cysteine and the closing phenylalanine or tryptophan. A D gene is named only where the DNA matches it firmly. Clone size is given for some rows only: seen once, a few or many times, or a class if the clone is expanded.

j_call	clone_size	v_call	cdr3_length	d_call	cdr3_aa	cdr3_nt
TRBJ2-2	.	TRBV7-2	14	.	CASSLAVGTGELFF	TGTGCCAGCAGCTTAGCGGTCGGGACCGGGGAGCTGTTTTTT
TRBJ2-1	.	TRBV27	21	.	CASSLSLGVERGRIQRNEQFF	TGTGCCAGCAGTTTATCGTTGGGGGTGGAGAGGGGCCGGATCCAGCGCAATGAGCAGTTCTTC
TRBJ2-6	.	TRBV7-6	17	.	CASSPWVVVSGANVLTF	TGTGCCAGCAGCCCGTGGGTGGTGGTCTCTGGGGCCAACGTCCTGACTTTC
TRBJ2-7	.	TRBV4-1	15	TRBD2	CASSQAPGLAYEQYF	TGCGCCAGCAGCCAGGCCCCGGGACTAGCCTACGAGCAGTACTTC
TRBJ2-3	.	TRBV10-1	15	.	CASSEWESGTDTQYF	TGCGCCAGCAGTGAATGGGAATCCGGCACAGATACGCAGTATTTT
TRBJ2-7	.	TRBV5-4	15	TRBD1	CASRRIDRAPYEQYF	TGTGCCAGCAGGCGAATCGACAGGGCGCCCTACGAGCAGTACTTC
TRBJ2-7	.	TRBV5-1	14	.	CASTSGLGVYEQYF	TGCGCCAGCACCTCGGGCTTGGGGGTGTACGAGCAGTACTTC
TRBJ2-5	.	TRBV5-1	13	.	CASSLGAQETQYF	TGCGCCAGCAGCTTGGGTGCACAAGAGACCCAGTACTTC
TRBJ1-1	.	TRBV2	18	.	CASSEALRGREMNTEAFF	TGTGCCAGCAGTGAAGCGCTAAGAGGGAGAGAGATGAACACTGAAGCTTTCTTT
TRBJ2-3	.	TRBV5-4	15	TRBD2	CASSLGAGVVDTQYF	TGTGCCAGCAGCTTGGGCGCGGGAGTCGTAGATACGCAGTATTTT
TRBJ1-1	.	TRBV10-2	12	.	CASSPVNTEAFF	TGCGCCAGCAGTCCTGTGAACACTGAAGCTTTCTTT
TRBJ1-6	once	TRBV6-1	16	.	CASSEVAGRYNSPLHF	TGTGCCAGCAGTGAAGTCGCCGGGCGCTATAATTCACCCCTCCACTTT
TRBJ2-7	.	TRBV6-1	12	.	CASSFPRGEQYF	TGTGCCAGCAGTTTCCCCAGGGGCGAGCAGTACTTC
TRBJ2-2	.	TRBV15	15	.	CATSRGGVYTGELFF	TGTGCCACCAGCAGAGGGGGAGTGTACACCGGGGAGCTGTTTTTT
TRBJ1-4	.	TRBV15	14	.	CATSRGAPGEKLFF	TGTGCCACCAGCAGGGGGGCGCCGGGTGAAAAACTGTTTTTT
TRBJ1-1	.	TRBV19	18	TRBD1	CASSPGSGQGRLNTEAFF	TGTGCCAGTAGCCCGGGGTCGGGACAGGGGCGCCTGAACACTGAAGCTTTCTTT
TRBJ2-1	.	TRBV19	19	.	CASSIDPAIWGISYNEQFF	TGTGCCAGTAGTATAGATCCGGCCATTTGGGGAATTTCCTACAATGAGCAGTTCTTC
TRBJ1-3	.	TRBV4-2	17	TRBD1	CASSQDSTGGSGNTIYF	TGTGCCAGCAGCCAAGATTCTACAGGGGGCTCTGGAAACACCATATATTTT
TRBJ2-7	.	TRBV19	16	.	CASSIVRTSSSYEQYF	TGTGCCAGTAGTATTGTCCGGACTTCAAGCTCCTACGAGCAGTACTTC
TRBJ2-4	.	TRBV10-1	15	TRBD2	CASSESVGRGDIQYF	TGCGCCAGCAGTGAGTCGGTCGGGAGGGGCGACATTCAGTACTTC
TRBJ2-1	.	TRBV4-1	16	TRBD2	CASSQELAGPYNEQFF	TGCGCCAGCAGCCAAGAACTAGCGGGACCTTACAATGAGCAGTTCTTC
TRBJ2-7	.	TRBV2	14	.	CASSGASGPYEQYF	TGTGCCAGCAGTGGGGCCTCAGGCCCCTACGAGCAGTACTTC
TRBJ2-3	.	TRBV11-3	15	.	CASSLGAGWEDTQYF	TGTGCCAGCAGCTTAGGAGCCGGTTGGGAAGATACGCAGTATTTT